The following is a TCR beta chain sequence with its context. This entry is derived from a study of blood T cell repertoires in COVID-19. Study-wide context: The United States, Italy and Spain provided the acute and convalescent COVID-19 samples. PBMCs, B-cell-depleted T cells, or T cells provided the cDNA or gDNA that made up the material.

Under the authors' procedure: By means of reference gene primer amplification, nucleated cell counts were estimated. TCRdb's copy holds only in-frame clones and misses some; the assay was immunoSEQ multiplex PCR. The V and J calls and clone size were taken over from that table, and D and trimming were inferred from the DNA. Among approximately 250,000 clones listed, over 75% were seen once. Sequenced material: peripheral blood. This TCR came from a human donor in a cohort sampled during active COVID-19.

CDR3 sequence: CASSPAGYEQYF. The CDR3 DNA sequence: TGTGCCAGCAGCCCGGCGGGCTACGAGCAGTACTTC. The rearrangement links TRBV7-6 to TRBJ2-7; weak D call: TRBD2 (5 bases). The CDR3 has 12 residues. Germline-derived CDR1 and CDR2 are SGHVS and FNYEAQ. Trimming shortened V by 5 bases and J by 3 bases, and 8 bases separated the two germline ends.